A single sample is the source of the 15 T cell receptor beta chains below, sequenced in a study of T cells in Graves' hyperthyroidism and ophthalmopathy. Amplification of TCR beta CDR3 regions was performed using RNA transcripts as template. The HTBI primer set drove a first-round RT-PCR of the TCR CDR3. TCRdb re-derived calls from the multiplex PCR reads in MiXCR, one entry per CDR3 protein. Counted here are around 360,000 distinct CDR3 sequences, roughly 15% occurring once; the ten biggest clones make up roughly a fifth. What was sequenced was blood. Every receptor here comes from a woman in her sixties or seventies with Graves' ophthalmopathy.

In its sample, this clonotype was seen a few times. The rearrangement uses TRBV7-2 and TRBJ2-1; D possibly matches TRBD1 or TRBD2 (5 bases each). With 6 bases removed from V and 11 bases from J, the gap between germline ends came to 11 bases. The germline gives CDR1 SGHTA, CDR2 FQGNSA. There are 11 residues in the CDR3. The CDR3 here is CASSPGTQQFF. In DNA, the CDR3 is TGTGCCAGCAGTCCCGGGACGCAGCAGTTCTTC. The entire variable domain, with the rest obtained from reference TRBV7-2 and TRBJ2-1, is as follows: GAGVSQSPSNKVTEKGKDVELRCDPISGHTALYWYRQSLGQGLEFLIYFQGNSAPDKSGLPSDRFSAERTGGSVSTLTIQRTQQEDSAVYLCASSPGTQQFFGPGTRLTVL.

This clonotype was counted many times. The chain has TRBV20-1 and TRBJ2-7; tentatively, D is TRBD2 (6 bases). The V gene lost 5 bases and the J gene lost 5 bases, with 16 bases spanning the gap. Germline lookup yields CDR1 DFQATT and CDR2 SNEGSKA (reference sequence). The CDR3 loop spans 13 amino acids. CDR3 DNA: TGCAGTGCTGAGGGAGGATTCAGCGACGAGCAGTACTTC. It codes for CSAEGGFSDEQYF.

This clonotype was detected ten times or more. The chain combines TRBV24-1 with TRBJ2-6, with D uncertain. Per the germline V gene, CDR1 is KGHDR and CDR2 is SFDVKD. The CDR3 is 14 amino acids. V shed 3 bases and J shed 2 bases, with 4 bases lying between them. CDR3 sequence reads: CATSDTAGANVLTF. CDR3 in DNA: TGTGCCACCAGTGATACTGCTGGGGCCAACGTCCTGACTTTC.

V and J are TRBV2 and TRBJ2-3; 10 bases line up with TRBD2. J lost 6 bases, V lost 4 bases, and 7 bases had no gene match. Per germline, CDR1 SNHLY and CDR2 FYNNEI. This CDR3 has 15 amino acids. The CDR3 loop is CASSGLAGEGDTQYF. The DNA for the CDR3 is TGTGCCAGCAGTGGGCTAGCGGGAGAGGGCGATACGCAGTATTTT. The whole variable domain, filled in from reference TRBV2 and TRBJ2-3, reads EPEVTQTPSHQVTQMGQEVILRCVPISNHLYFYWYRQILGQKVEFLVSFYNNEISEKSEIFDDQFSVERPDGSNFTLKIRSTKLEDSAMYFCASSGLAGEGDTQYFGPGTRLTVL.

This clonotype was detected a few times. V gene TRBV15 combines with J gene TRBJ2-7; D might be TRBD2 (6 bases). The V end lost 0 bases, the J end lost 3 bases, and 9 bases lay between the germline ends. CDR1 and CDR2 (germline): LNHNV, YYDKDF (reference sequence). CDR3 length: 14 residues. CDR3 residues: CATSRDGSFYEQYF. In DNA, the CDR3 is TGTGCCACCAGCAGAGACGGGAGCTTCTACGAGCAGTACTTC. The full variable domain, its missing parts supplied by reference TRBV15 and TRBJ2-7, is DAMVIQNPRYQVTQFGKPVTLSCSQTLNHNVMYWYQQKSSQAPKLLFHYYDKDFNNEADTPDNFQSRRPNTSFCFLDIRSPGLGDTAMYLCATSRDGSFYEQYFGPGTRLTVT.

This clonotype was recorded once. J is TRBJ2-3 and V is TRBV19; tentative D call: TRBD1 (5 bases). V was clipped by 3 bases and J by 1 base, with 11 bases between them. CDR1 and CDR2 from the germline V gene are LNHDA and SQIVND (reference sequence). This CDR3 has 15 amino acids. CDR3: CASSMAGRGTDTQYF. The CDR3 bases are TGTGCCAGTAGTATGGCCGGCAGGGGCACAGATACGCAGTATTTT.

On this clonotype itself: One end of the junction fails to match germline, which may point to a read error. The chain carries TRBV27 and TRBJ2-5; 9 positions agree with TRBD2. Germline V gene lookup returns CDR1 MNHEY and CDR2 SMNVEV (reference sequence). The CDR3 sequence is 14 residues long. This CDR3 reads CAGSLRRGGETQYF. The DNA of the CDR3 is TGTGCCGGCAGTTTGAGGCGGGGGGGGGAGACCCAGTACTTC.

This clonotype was seen ten or more times. The J gene is TRBJ2-1, the V gene TRBV5-1, with 7 bases lining up with TRBD1. CDR1 and CDR2 from the germline V gene are SGHRS and YFSETQ. Trimming cost V 3 bases and J 0 bases; bases outside gene matches: 6. The CDR3 has 16 amino acids. CDR3 sequence: CASSSGQRSSYNEQFF. In DNA, the CDR3 is TGCGCCAGCAGCTCGGGACAGCGGAGCTCCTACAATGAGCAGTTCTTC.

The rearrangement joins TRBV19 to TRBJ2-1; 8 bases are a match to TRBD2. With 8 bases clipped from V and 7 bases from J, the junction kept 13 bases outside the gene matches. CDR3 size: 15 residues. Per germline, CDR1 LNHDA and CDR2 SQIVND (reference sequence). The CDR3 DNA reads TGTGCCAGTGGGGGGGTAGCGGGAAGGTGGAATGAGCAGTTCTTC. Translating gives CASGGVAGRWNEQFF.

This clonotype was recorded a few times. V usage is TRBV6-1 and J usage is TRBJ2-7; weak D call: TRBD1 (6 bases). This CDR3 has 14 residues. Germline V lookup: CDR1 MNHNS, CDR2 SASEGT. V lost 5 bases to trimming and J lost 4 bases, with 15 bases between them. The CDR3 region has the DNA TGTGCCAGCAGTCACCGGGACACGGGATACGAGCAGTACTTC. Translating it yields CASSHRDTGYEQYF.

The chain uses TRBV20-1 and TRBJ2-2; TRBD1 agrees at 7 bases. Germline V lookup: CDR1 DFQATT, CDR2 SNEGSKA (reference sequence). The CDR3 spans 16 residues. J was trimmed by 6 bases and V by 0 bases; bases with no gene match: 10. CDR3 DNA: TGCAGTGCTAGAGATGCCCGGGGACAGAAACCCGGGGAGCTGTTTTTT. Its translation: CSARDARGQKPGELFF.

This clonotype occurred once. This could be a read error, since a much larger clone is one nucleotide away. Since no conserved phenylalanine or tryptophan closes the CDR3, a read error is the likely cause. The genes are TRBV7-9 and TRBJ1-1, with D possibly matching TRBD1 (5 bases). The CDR3 has 13 residues. V was pared by 5 bases and J by 3 bases, with 10 bases between. Germline V gene sequence: CDR1 SEHNR, CDR2 FQNEAQ (reference sequence). The CDR3 loop reads CASSPSRDTEAFL. CDR3 coding DNA: TGTGCCAGCAGCCCAAGCAGGGACACTGAAGCTTTCCTT.

This clonotype was observed a few times. The chain employs TRBV27 and TRBJ1-1; D is uncertain. Germline CDR1 reads MNHEY; CDR2 reads SMNVEV (reference sequence). The CDR3 is made up of 11 amino acids. V was cut by 8 bases and J by 8 bases, with 12 bases left in between. CDR3 residues: CASGLQSEAFF. CDR3 coding DNA: TGTGCCAGCGGCCTACAGTCAGAAGCTTTCTTT.

The V gene is TRBV5-1, the J gene TRBJ2-2; the match to TRBD1 covers 8 bases. Trimming took 3 bases from V and 2 from J; bases not matched to a gene: 9. The germline V gene has CDR1 SGHRS and CDR2 YFSETQ. The length of the CDR3 is 17 residues. DNA of the CDR3: TGCGCCAGCAGCTCTAACACCGGGACAGGAAACACCGGGGAGCTGTTTTTT. It is translated as CASSSNTGTGNTGELFF.

The CDR3: CASSPTGNSYTF. Here the CDR3 DNA reads TGTGCCAGCAGCCCGACAGGGAACAGCTACACCTTC. The V and J genes are TRBV28 and TRBJ1-2, with TRBD1 matching 7 bases. This CDR3 region has 12 residues. Germline trimming cut 6 bases from V and 9 bases from J; bases unmatched to any gene: 7. Looked up from germline, CDR1 is MDHEN and CDR2 is SYDVKM.